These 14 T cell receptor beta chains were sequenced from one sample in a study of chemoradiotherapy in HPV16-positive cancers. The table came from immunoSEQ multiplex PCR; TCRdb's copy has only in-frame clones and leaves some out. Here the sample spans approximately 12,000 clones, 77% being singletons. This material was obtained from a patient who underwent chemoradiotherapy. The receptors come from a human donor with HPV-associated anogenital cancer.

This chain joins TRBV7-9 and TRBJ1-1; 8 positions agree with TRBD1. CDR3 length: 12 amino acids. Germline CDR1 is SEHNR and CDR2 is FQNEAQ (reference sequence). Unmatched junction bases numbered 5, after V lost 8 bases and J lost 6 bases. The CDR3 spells CASEDRAPEAFF. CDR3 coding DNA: TGTGCCAGCGAGGACAGGGCGCCTGAAGCTTTCTTT.

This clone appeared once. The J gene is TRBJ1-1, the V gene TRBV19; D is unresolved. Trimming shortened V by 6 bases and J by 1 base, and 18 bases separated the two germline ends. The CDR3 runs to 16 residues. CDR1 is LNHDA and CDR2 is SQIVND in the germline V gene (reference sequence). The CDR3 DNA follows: TGTGCCAGTAGCCCCGCGGGGATAGCGGGGAACACTGAAGCTTTCTTT. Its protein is CASSPAGIAGNTEAFF.

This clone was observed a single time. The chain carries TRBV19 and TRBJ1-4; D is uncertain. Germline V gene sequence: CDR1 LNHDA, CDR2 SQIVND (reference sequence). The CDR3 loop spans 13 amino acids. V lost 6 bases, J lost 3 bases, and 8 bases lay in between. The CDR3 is CASRGGSNEKLFF. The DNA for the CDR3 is TGTGCCAGTAGGGGAGGGTCTAATGAAAAACTGTTTTTT.

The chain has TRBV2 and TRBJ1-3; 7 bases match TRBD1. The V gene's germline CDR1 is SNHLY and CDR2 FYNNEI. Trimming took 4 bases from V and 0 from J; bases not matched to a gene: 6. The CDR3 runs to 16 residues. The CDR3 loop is CASSVTGPLSGNTIYF. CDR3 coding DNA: TGTGCCAGCAGTGTGACAGGGCCCCTCTCTGGAAACACCATATATTTT.

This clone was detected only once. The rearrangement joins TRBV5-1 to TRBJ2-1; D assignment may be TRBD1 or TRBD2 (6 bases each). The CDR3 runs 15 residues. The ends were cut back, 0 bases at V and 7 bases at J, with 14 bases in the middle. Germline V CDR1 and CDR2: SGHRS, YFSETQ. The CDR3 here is CASSLAGAQGNEQFF. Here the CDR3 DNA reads TGCGCCAGCAGCTTGGCGGGGGCTCAAGGAAATGAGCAGTTCTTC.

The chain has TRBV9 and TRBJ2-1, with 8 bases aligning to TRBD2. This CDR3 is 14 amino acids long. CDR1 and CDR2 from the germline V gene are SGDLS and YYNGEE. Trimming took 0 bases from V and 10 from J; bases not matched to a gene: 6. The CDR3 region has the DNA TGTGCCAGCAGCGTAGGCGGGGCGGGGGGAGAGCAGTTCTTC. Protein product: CASSVGGAGGEQFF.

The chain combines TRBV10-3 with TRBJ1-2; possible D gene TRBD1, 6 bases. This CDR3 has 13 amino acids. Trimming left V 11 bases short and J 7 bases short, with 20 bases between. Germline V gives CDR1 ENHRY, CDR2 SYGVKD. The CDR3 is CAGGGTLLGGYTF. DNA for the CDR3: TGTGCCGGAGGGGGGACCCTCCTTGGTGGCTACACCTTC.

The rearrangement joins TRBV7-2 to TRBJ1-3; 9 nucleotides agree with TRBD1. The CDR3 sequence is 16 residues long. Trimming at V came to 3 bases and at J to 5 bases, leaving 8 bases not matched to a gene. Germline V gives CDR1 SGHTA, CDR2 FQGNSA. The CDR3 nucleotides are TGTGCCAGCAGCTTGGGGGGGGGACAGGGCCGAAACACCATATATTTT. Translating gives CASSLGGGQGRNTIYF.

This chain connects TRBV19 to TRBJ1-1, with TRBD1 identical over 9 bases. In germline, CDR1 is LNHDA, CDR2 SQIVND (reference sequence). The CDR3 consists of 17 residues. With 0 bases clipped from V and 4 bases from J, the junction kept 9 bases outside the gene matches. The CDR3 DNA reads TGTGCCAGTAGTATAGAGATGGGGGACAGGGTCGGCACTGAAGCTTTCTTT. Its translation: CASSIEMGDRVGTEAFF.

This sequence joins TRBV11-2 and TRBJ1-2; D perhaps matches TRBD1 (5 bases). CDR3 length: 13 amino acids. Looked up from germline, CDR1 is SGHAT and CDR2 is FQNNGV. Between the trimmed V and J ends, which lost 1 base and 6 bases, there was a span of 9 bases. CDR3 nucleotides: TGTGCCAGCAGCTTAGGAGTCAGGGATGGCTACACCTTC. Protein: CASSLGVRDGYTF. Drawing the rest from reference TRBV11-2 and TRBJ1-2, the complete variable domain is EAGVAQSPRYKIIEKRQSVAFWCNPISGHATLYWYQQILGQGPKLLIQFQNNGVVDDSQLPKDRFSAERLKGVDSTLKIQPAKLEDSAVYLCASSLGVRDGYTFGSGTRLTVV.

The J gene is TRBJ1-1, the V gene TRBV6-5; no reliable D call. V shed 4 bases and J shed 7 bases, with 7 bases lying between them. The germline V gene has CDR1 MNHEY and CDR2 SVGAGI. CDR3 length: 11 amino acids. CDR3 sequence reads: CASSFGGEAFF. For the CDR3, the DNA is TGTGCCAGCAGTTTTGGAGGTGAAGCTTTCTTT.

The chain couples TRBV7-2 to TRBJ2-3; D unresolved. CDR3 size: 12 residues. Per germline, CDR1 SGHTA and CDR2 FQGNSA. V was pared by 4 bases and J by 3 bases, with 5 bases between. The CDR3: CASSYNTDTQYF. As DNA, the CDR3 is TGTGCCAGCAGCTACAATACAGATACGCAGTATTTT.

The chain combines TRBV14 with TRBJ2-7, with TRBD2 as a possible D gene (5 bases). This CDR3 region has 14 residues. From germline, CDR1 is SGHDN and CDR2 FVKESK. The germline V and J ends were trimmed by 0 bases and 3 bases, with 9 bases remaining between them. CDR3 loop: CASSQDGRDYEQYF. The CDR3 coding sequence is TGTGCCAGCAGCCAAGATGGCCGGGACTACGAGCAGTACTTC.

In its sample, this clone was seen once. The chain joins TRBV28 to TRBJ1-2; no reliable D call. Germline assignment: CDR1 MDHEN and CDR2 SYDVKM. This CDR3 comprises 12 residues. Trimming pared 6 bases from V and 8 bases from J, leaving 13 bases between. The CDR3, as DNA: TGTGCCAGCAGCCGCCTCCTTGGAGGCTACACCTTC. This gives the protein CASSRLLGGYTF.